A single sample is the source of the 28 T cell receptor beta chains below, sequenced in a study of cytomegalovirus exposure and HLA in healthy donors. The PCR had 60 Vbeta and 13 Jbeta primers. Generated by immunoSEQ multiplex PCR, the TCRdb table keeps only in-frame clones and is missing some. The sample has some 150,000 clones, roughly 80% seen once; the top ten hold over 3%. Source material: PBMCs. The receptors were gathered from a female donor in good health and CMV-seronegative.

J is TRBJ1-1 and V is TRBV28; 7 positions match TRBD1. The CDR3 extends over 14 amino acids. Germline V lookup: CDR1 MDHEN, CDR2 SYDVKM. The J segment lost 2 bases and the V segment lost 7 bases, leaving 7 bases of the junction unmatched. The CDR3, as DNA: TGTGCCAGCACGAGACAGGGCTCAAACACTGAAGCTTTCTTT. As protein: CASTRQGSNTEAFF.

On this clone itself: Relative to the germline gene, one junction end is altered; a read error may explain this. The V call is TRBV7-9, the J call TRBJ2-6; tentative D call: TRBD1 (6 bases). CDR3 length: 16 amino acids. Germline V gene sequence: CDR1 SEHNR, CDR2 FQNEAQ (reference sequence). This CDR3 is CASSFVGGTGANALTF. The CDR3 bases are TGTGCCAGCAGCTTCGTAGGGGGAACTGGGGCCAACGCCCTGACTTTC. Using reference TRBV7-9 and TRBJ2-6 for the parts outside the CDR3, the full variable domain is DTGVSQNPRHKITKRGQNVTFRCDPISEHNRLYWYRQTLGQGPEFLTYFQNEAQLEKSRLLSDRFSAERPKGSFSTLEIQRTEQGDSAMYLCASSFVGGTGANALTFGAGSRLTVL.

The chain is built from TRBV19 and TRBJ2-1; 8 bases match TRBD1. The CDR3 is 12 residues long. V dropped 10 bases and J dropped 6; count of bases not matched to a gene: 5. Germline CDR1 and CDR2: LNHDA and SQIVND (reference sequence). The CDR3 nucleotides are TGTGCCACCCGGACAGGGCTCAATGAGCAGTTCTTC. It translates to CATRTGLNEQFF.

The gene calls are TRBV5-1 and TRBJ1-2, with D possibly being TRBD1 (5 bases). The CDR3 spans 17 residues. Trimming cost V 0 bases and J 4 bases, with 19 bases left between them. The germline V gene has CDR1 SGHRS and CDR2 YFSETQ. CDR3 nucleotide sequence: TGCGCCAGCAGCTTGGTTGGCGGGGGTCGTGGGGGCTATGGCTACACCTTC. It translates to CASSLVGGGRGGYGYTF. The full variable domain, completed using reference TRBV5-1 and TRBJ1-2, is KAGVTQTPRYLIKTRGQQVTLSCSPISGHRSVSWYQQTPGQGLQFLFEYFSETQRNKGNFPGRFSGRQFSNSRSEMNVSTLELGDSALYLCASSLVGGGRGGYGYTFGSGTRLTVV.

This CDR3 is CASSEKGQTKNIQYF. In DNA form, the CDR3 reads TGTGCCAGCAGTGAGAAGGGACAGACCAAAAACATTCAGTACTTC. This chain links TRBV2 with TRBJ2-4, with 7 bases aligning to TRBD1. CDR3 length: 15 residues. V was clipped by 3 bases and J by 2 bases; unmatched bases: 4. Germline assignment: CDR1 SNHLY and CDR2 FYNNEI.

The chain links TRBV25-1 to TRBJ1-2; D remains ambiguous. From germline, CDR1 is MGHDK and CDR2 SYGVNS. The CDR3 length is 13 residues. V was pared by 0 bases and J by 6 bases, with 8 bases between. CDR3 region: CASSEYRSDGYTF. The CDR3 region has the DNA TGTGCCAGCAGTGAATACCGGAGTGATGGCTACACCTTC.

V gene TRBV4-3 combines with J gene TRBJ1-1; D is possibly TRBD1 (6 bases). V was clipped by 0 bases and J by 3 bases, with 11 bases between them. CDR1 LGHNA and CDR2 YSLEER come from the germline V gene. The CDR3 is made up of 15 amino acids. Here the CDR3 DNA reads TGCGCCAGCAGCCAAGACGGTGGGGGCTACACTGAAGCTTTCTTT. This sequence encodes CASSQDGGGYTEAFF.

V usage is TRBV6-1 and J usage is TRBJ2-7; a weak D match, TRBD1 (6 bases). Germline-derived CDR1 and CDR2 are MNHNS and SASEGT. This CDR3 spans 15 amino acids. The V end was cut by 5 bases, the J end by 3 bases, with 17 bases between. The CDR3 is CASSNRPPQGYEQYF. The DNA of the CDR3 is TGTGCCAGCAGTAACCGGCCCCCACAGGGCTACGAGCAGTACTTC.

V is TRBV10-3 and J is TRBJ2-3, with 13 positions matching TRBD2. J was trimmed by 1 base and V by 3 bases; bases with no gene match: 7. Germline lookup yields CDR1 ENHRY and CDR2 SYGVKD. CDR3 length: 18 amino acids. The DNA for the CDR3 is TGTGCCATCAGTGACTCTACTAGCGGGAGGGCCCGCACAGATACGCAGTATTTT. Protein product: CAISDSTSGRARTDTQYF.

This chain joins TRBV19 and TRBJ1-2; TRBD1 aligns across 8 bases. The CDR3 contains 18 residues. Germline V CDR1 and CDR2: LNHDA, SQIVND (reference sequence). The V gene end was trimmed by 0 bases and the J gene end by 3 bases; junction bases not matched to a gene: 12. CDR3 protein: CASSIEGGAGGIYYGYTF. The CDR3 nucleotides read TGTGCCAGTAGTATAGAGGGAGGCGCAGGGGGCATTTACTATGGCTACACCTTC.

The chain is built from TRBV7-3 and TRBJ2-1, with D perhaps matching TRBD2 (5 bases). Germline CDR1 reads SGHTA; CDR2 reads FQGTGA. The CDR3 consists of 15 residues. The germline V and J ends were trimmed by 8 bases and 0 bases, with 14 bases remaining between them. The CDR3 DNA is TGTGCCAGCTCTGATAGCGTGAGCTCCTACAATGAGCAGTTCTTC. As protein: CASSDSVSSYNEQFF.

The CDR3 loop reads CASSLQDRNYGYTF. The CDR3 coding sequence is TGTGCCAGCAGCTTACAGGACAGGAACTATGGCTACACCTTC. The chain joins TRBV5-4 to TRBJ1-2; TRBD1 aligns across 7 bases. This CDR3 comprises 14 residues. Germline CDR1 reads SGHNT; CDR2 reads YYREEE (reference sequence). V shed 2 bases, J shed 2 bases, and the junction held 3 bases outside the gene matches.

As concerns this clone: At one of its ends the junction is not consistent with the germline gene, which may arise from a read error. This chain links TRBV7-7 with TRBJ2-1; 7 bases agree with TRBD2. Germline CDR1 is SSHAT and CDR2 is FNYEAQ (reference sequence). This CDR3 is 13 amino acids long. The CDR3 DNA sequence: TGTGCTAGCAGCTCGCGGGAGAGAGATGAGCAGTTCTTC. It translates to CASSSRERDEQFF.

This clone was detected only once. The CDR3 DNA sequence: TGTGCCAGCAGCTTAGCCTCGGGGTCGGGAAACACCATATATTTT. As protein: CASSLASGSGNTIYF. This rearrangement joins TRBV7-7 to TRBJ1-3; D call uncertain. The germline V gene has CDR1 SSHAT and CDR2 FNYEAQ (reference sequence). The CDR3 totals 15 residues. The V and J ends lost 0 bases and 4 bases respectively, with 10 bases between them.

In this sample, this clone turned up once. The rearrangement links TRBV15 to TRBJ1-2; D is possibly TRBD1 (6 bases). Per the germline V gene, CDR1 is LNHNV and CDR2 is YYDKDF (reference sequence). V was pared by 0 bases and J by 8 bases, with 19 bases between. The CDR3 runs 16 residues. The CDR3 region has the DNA TGTGCCACCAGCAGAGATCTGGGGGCCCCCTCGGGAGGCTACACCTTC. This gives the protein CATSRDLGAPSGGYTF.

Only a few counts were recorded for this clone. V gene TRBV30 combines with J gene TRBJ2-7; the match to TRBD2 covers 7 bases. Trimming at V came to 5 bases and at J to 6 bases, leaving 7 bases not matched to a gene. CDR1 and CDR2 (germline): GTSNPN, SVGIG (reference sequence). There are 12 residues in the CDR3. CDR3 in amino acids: CAWAGDISEQYF. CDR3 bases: TGTGCCTGGGCGGGAGATATCTCCGAGCAGTACTTC.

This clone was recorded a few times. CDR3 amino acids: CASSSRTIVDNEQFF. The CDR3 bases are TGCGCCAGCAGCTCTCGGACTATAGTCGACAATGAGCAGTTCTTC. This sequence joins TRBV5-1 and TRBJ2-1; possible D gene TRBD2, 6 bases. CDR3 length equals 15 residues. Germline CDR1 is SGHRS and CDR2 is YFSETQ. V lost 3 bases to trimming and J lost 5 bases, with 15 bases between them.

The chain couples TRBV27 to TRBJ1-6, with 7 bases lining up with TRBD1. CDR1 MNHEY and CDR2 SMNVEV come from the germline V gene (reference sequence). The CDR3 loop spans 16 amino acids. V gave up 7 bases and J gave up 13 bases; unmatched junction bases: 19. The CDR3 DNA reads TGTGCCAGCACGTATCAGGGGGATTCCCCAGTGGGGCCCCTCCACTTT. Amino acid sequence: CASTYQGDSPVGPLHF.

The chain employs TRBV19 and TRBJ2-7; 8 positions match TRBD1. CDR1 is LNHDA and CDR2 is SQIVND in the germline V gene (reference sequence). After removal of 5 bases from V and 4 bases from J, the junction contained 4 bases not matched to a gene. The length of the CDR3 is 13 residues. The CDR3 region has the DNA TGTGCCAGTAGTCGGACAGGGACGTACGAGCAGTACTTC. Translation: CASSRTGTYEQYF.

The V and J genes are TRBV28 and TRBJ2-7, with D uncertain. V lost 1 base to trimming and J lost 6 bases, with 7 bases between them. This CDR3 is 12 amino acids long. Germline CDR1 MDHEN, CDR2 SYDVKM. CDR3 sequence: CASSLFSSEQYF. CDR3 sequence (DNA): TGTGCCAGCAGTTTATTTAGTAGCGAGCAGTACTTC.

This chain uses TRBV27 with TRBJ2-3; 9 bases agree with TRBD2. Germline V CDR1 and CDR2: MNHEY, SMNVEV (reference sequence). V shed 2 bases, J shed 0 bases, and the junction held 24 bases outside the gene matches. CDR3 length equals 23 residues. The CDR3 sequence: CASSLSGARREGFWLTSTDTQYF. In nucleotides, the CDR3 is TGTGCCAGCAGTTTAAGTGGGGCGAGGCGGGAGGGCTTCTGGCTAACTAGCACAGATACGCAGTATTTT.

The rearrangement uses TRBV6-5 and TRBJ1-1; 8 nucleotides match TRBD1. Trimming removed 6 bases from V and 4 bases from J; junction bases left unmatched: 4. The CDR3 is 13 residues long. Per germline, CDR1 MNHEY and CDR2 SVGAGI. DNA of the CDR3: TGTGCCAGCAGCAGGGGGCGGGGCACTGAAGCTTTCTTT. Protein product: CASSRGRGTEAFF.

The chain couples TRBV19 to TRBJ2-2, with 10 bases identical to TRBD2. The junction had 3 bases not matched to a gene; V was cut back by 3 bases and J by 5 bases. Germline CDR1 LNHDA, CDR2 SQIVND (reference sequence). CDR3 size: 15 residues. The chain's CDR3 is CASSILAGGTGELFF. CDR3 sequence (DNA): TGTGCCAGTAGTATTTTAGCGGGAGGAACCGGGGAGCTGTTTTTT.

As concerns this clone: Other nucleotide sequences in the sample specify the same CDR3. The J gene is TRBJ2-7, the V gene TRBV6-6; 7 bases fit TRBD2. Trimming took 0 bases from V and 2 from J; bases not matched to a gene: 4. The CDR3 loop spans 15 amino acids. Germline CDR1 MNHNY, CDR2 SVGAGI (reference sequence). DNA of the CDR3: TGTGCCAGCAGTTACTCCCCGGGGGGACCCTACGAGCAGTACTTC. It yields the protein CASSYSPGGPYEQYF.

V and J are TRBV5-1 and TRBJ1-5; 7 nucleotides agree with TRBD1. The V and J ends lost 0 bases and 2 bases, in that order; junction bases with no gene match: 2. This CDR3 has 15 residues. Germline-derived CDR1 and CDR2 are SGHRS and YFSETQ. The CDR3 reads CASSLEGGGNQPQHF. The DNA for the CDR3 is TGCGCCAGCAGCTTGGAAGGGGGCGGCAATCAGCCCCAGCATTTT. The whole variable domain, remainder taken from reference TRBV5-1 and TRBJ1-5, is KAGVTQTPRYLIKTRGQQVTLSCSPISGHRSVSWYQQTPGQGLQFLFEYFSETQRNKGNFPGRFSGRQFSNSRSEMNVSTLELGDSALYLCASSLEGGGNQPQHFGDGTRLSIL.

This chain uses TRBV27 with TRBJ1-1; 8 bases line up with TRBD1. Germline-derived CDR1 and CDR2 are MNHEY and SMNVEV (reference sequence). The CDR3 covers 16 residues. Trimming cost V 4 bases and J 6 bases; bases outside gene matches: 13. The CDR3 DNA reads TGTGCCAGCAGTTCAGCGTGGACAGGGAGAACGGCTGAAGCTTTCTTT. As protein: CASSSAWTGRTAEAFF.

In nucleotides, the CDR3 is TGTGCCAGCAGTGACCACTTAGCGGGGGGGTCGGGAGAGACCCAGTACTTC. This sequence encodes CASSDHLAGGSGETQYF. This chain uses TRBV25-1 with TRBJ2-5, with 11 bases lining up with TRBD2. Germline loops: CDR1 MGHDK, CDR2 SYGVNS. This CDR3 region has 17 residues. V lost 3 bases and J lost 4; bases outside the gene matches: 10. Supplemented by reference TRBV25-1 and TRBJ2-5, the full variable domain reads EADIYQTPRYLVIGTGKKITLECSQTMGHDKMYWYQQDPGMELHLIHYSYGVNSTEKGDLSSESTVSRIRTEHFPLTLESARPSHTSQYLCASSDHLAGGSGETQYFGPGTRLLVL.

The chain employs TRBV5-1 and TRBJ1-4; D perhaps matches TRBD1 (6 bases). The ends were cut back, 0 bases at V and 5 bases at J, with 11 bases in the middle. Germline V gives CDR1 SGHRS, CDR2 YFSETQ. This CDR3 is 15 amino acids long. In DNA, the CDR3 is TGCGCCAGCAGCTTGGCACAGGGTTTCAATGAAAAACTGTTTTTT. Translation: CASSLAQGFNEKLFF.